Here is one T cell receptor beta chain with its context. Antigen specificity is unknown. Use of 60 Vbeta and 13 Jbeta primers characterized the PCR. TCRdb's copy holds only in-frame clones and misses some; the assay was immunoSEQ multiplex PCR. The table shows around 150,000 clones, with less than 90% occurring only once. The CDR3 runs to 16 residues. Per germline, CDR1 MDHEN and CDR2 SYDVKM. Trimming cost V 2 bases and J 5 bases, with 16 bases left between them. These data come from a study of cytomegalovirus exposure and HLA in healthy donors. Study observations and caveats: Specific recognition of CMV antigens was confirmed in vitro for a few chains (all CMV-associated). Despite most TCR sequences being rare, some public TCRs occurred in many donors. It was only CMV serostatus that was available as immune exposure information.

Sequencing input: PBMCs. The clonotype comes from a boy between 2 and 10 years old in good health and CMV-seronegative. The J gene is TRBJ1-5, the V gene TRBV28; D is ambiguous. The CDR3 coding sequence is TGTGCCAGCAGTTTACTTAGCGGTAGTACGGATCAGCCCCAGCATTTT. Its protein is CASSLLSGSTDQPQHF.